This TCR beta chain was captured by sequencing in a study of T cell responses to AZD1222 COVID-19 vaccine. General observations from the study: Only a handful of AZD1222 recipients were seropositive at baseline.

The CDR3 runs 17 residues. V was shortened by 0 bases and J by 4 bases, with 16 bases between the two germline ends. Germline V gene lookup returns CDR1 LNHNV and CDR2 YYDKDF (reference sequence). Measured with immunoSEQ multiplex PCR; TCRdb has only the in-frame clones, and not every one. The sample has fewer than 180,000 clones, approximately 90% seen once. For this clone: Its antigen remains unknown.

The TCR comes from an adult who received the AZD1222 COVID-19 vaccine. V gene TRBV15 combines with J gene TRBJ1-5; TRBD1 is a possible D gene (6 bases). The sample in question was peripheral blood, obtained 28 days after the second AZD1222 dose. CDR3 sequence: CATSRDHVAGANQPQHF. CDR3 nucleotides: TGTGCCACCAGCAGAGATCATGTGGCAGGGGCTAATCAGCCCCAGCATTTT.